Shown below are 10 T cell receptor beta chains from a single sample sequenced in a study of T-cell memory formation after mild COVID-19. TCRdb re-called the 5' RACE reads through MiXCR, storing one row per CDR3 protein. The sample records 150,000 to 200,000 distinct CDR3 sequences, about 20% being singletons. The specimen was PBMCs or a T cell subset sorted from them (not recorded which). Every receptor here comes from an adult woman who had mild COVID-19 (a few samples of this study predate the infection). Cell type and time point are not known.

This clonotype was recorded at least ten times. The chain has TRBV12-3 or TRBV12-4 and TRBJ1-5; maybe TRBD1 (5 bases). The V gene lost 3 bases and the J gene lost 0 bases, with 12 bases spanning the gap. This CDR3 spans 16 amino acids. For the CDR3, the DNA is TGTGCCAGCAGTTTGGGGGGACCGTCTAGCAATCAGCCCCAGCATTTT. This translates into CASSLGGPSSNQPQHF.

The chain recombines TRBV9 with TRBJ2-1; TRBD2 agrees at 11 bases. V shed 0 bases, J shed 7 bases, and the junction held 6 bases outside the gene matches. Germline CDR1 SGDLS, CDR2 YYNGEE. The CDR3 totals 16 residues. The chain's CDR3 is CASSVAVAGGPNEQFF. CDR3 bases: TGTGCCAGCAGCGTAGCAGTAGCGGGAGGGCCTAATGAGCAGTTCTTC. Full variable domain (missing parts from reference TRBV9 and TRBJ2-1): DSGVTQTPKHLITATGQRVTLRCSPRSGDLSVYWYQQSLDQGLQFLIQYYNGEERAKGNILERFSAQQFPDLHSELNLSSLELGDSALYFCASSVAVAGGPNEQFFGPGTRLTVL.

CDR3 in amino acids: CSAPETGGHYEQYF. The DNA for the CDR3 is TGCAGTGCTCCTGAAACGGGGGGGCACTACGAGCAGTACTTC. The rearrangement links TRBV20-1 to TRBJ2-7; TRBD2 agrees at 8 bases. Unmatched junction bases numbered 9, after V lost 5 bases and J lost 3 bases. The CDR3 has 14 residues. Germline V gene sequence: CDR1 DFQATT, CDR2 SNEGSKA (reference sequence).

The chain carries TRBV4-1 and TRBJ2-2; D is unresolved. Germline V CDR1 and CDR2: MGHRA, YSYEKL. V lost 6 bases, J lost 2 bases, and 13 bases lay in between. This CDR3 spans 15 amino acids. CDR3 in DNA: TGCGCCAGCAGTCTAGGACCCCTTAACACCGGGGAGCTGTTTTTT. Its translation is CASSLGPLNTGELFF.

V gene TRBV3-1 combines with J gene TRBJ2-1; 12 positions match TRBD2. The CDR3 extends over 16 amino acids. V lost 4 bases and J lost 5; bases outside the gene matches: 6. Germline V gene data show CDR1 as LGHDT and CDR2 as YNNKEL (reference sequence). CDR3 DNA: TGTGCCAGCAGCCCTAGCGGGGGGGCCGTCCACAATGAGCAGTTCTTC. Translating gives CASSPSGGAVHNEQFF.

This clonotype has a handful of counts. The rearrangement links TRBV14 to TRBJ1-5, with D possibly matching TRBD1 (5 bases). Germline assignment: CDR1 SGHDN and CDR2 FVKESK. With 0 bases removed from V and 8 bases from J, the gap between germline ends came to 8 bases. The CDR3 consists of 13 residues. In DNA form, the CDR3 reads TGTGCCAGCAGCCAAGATGGGGGTGAGCCCCAGCATTTT. It is translated as CASSQDGGEPQHF.

There are a few counts of this clonotype. This chain connects TRBV25-1 to TRBJ2-7, with D possibly TRBD2 on 6 matching bases. The CDR3 extends over 11 amino acids. The ends were cut back, 4 bases at V and 7 bases at J, with 8 bases in the middle. Germline V gene sequence: CDR1 MGHDK, CDR2 SYGVNS. In nucleotides, the CDR3 is TGTGCCAGCAGTGCTGGGGGGGAGCAGTACTTC. Translation gives CASSAGGEQYF.

Only a few counts were recorded for this clonotype. The chain links TRBV20-1 to TRBJ2-7; TRBD1 matches 8 bases. V dropped 3 bases and J dropped 2; count of bases not matched to a gene: 9. The germline V gene encodes CDR1 DFQATT and CDR2 SNEGSKA (reference sequence). The CDR3 length is 15 residues. CDR3 protein: CSARSPTGDTYEQYF. The CDR3 bases are TGCAGTGCTAGGTCTCCGACAGGGGATACCTACGAGCAGTACTTC.

This clonotype has more than one count but fewer than ten. The gene calls are TRBV27 and TRBJ2-7; 7 nucleotides agree with TRBD1. The CDR3 consists of 13 residues. V lost 6 bases, J lost 4 bases, and 6 bases stayed unmatched. Germline V gives CDR1 MNHEY, CDR2 SMNVEV (reference sequence). As DNA, the CDR3 is TGTGCCAGCAGCTACAGGGGCGGGTACGAGCAGTACTTC. It yields the protein CASSYRGGYEQYF.

The sample holds a few counts of this clonotype. The chain combines TRBV11-3 with TRBJ2-7; 8 nucleotides line up with TRBD1. Germline assignment: CDR1 SGHNT and CDR2 YENEEA. V lost 2 bases, J lost 5 bases, and 8 bases stayed unmatched. This CDR3 comprises 15 residues. In nucleotides, the CDR3 is TGTGCCAGCAGCTTATCCGGACAGGGATGGAACGAGCAGTACTTC. Amino acids: CASSLSGQGWNEQYF.